This T cell receptor beta chain was sequenced during a study of spatial heterogeneity in lung cancer. Study details: Detection consistently yielded more beta chains than alpha chains. An average of more than ten raw reads was observed per unique TCR and UMI combination. Whole-study findings and limits: Tumor TCRs that were ubiquitous and expanded showed up in blood more at resection than follow-up.

Every TCR cDNA molecule carried a tag that served as a unique molecular identifier. One entry per CDR3 protein results from TCRdb running MiXCR on the 5' RACE reads. The sample comprises 95,000 to 130,000 distinct CDR3 sequences, 10% to 15% of which are singletons, and about 15% rests with the top ten. The sample's time point: blood at routine non-recurrence follow-up after resection. Tumor, nontumor lung or frozen PBMC supplied whole RNA that was sequenced unsorted. Note on this clonotype: Its antigen is still unknown.

With V trimmed by 11 bases and J by 4 bases, 14 bases remained unmatched. This CDR3 comprises 15 residues. Germline V gives CDR1 ENHRY, CDR2 SYGVKD. Material: PBMCs, obtained at follow-up. This TCR came from a male donor with early-stage non-small cell lung cancer. The rearrangement joins TRBV10-3 to TRBJ2-1, with TRBD1 identical over 7 bases. The CDR3 DNA is TGTGCCCCAAACCAAGAGGGGGCCTATTACAATGAGCAGTTCTTC. Its translation: CAPNQEGAYYNEQFF.